The 8 T cell receptor beta chains below all came from one sample that was sequenced in a study of prognosis after radiotherapy for stage I lung cancer. The genomic DNA TCR beta CDR3 region underwent two rounds of multiplex PCR. Primers targeting each individual TRBV and TRBJ gene were applied in first-round PCR. TCRdb recomputed calls from the multiplex PCR reads with MiXCR, one row per CDR3 protein. Of roughly 9,000 distinct CDR3 sequences detected, approximately 60% appear once; the ten largest clones hold around 18%. The material sequenced was PBMCs, taken before or after stereotactic body radiation therapy (not recorded which). Receptor source: a donor over 45 with non-small cell lung cancer.

The rearrangement uses TRBV30 and TRBJ2-1; TRBD2 might be the D (5 bases). This CDR3 is 14 amino acids long. Germline CDR1 is GTSNPN and CDR2 is SVGIG (reference sequence). The ends were cut back, 1 base at V and 5 bases at J, with 12 bases in the middle. Written as DNA, the CDR3 is TGTGCCTGGAGTGGCAGACTACTTAACAATGAGCAGTTCTTC. This gives the protein CAWSGRLLNNEQFF.

This rearrangement joins TRBV3-1 to TRBJ2-2, with D perhaps TRBD2 (6 bases). The CDR3 extends over 17 amino acids. Germline loops: CDR1 LGHDT, CDR2 YNNKEL (reference sequence). The V end lost 1 base, the J end lost 0 bases, and 12 bases lay between the germline ends. The CDR3 DNA reads as TGTGCCAGCAGCCAAGTCCAGACTAGTCCGAACACCGGGGAGCTGTTTTTT. This encodes CASSQVQTSPNTGELFF.

This chain uses TRBV28 with TRBJ2-1, with D hard to call. V dropped 3 bases and J dropped 10 bases, with 7 bases sitting between them. The CDR3 has 11 amino acids. The germline gives CDR1 MDHEN, CDR2 SYDVKM. The CDR3 spells CASSFKLEQFF. CDR3 nucleotide sequence: TGTGCCAGCAGTTTTAAGCTAGAGCAGTTCTTC.

J is TRBJ2-7 and V is TRBV27; TRBD2 might be the D (6 bases). The CDR3 is made up of 15 amino acids. Trimming cost V 0 bases and J 3 bases, with 12 bases left between them. Per the germline V gene, CDR1 is MNHEY and CDR2 is SMNVEV (reference sequence). CDR3 sequence reads: CASSLSRRGYYEQYF. In nucleotides, the CDR3 is TGTGCCAGCAGTTTATCGCGGCGGGGATACTACGAGCAGTACTTC.

The chain combines TRBV12-3 or TRBV12-4 with TRBJ2-5, with unresolved D. CDR3 size: 13 residues. V lost 4 bases to trimming and J lost 7 bases, with 13 bases between them. CDR3 residues: CASSSPPLGTQYF. The CDR3 nucleotides are TGTGCCAGCAGTTCCCCCCCGCTTGGGACCCAGTACTTC.

The table lists this clonotype with a count of one. This chain connects TRBV18 to TRBJ2-3; 10 nucleotides match TRBD2. Germline V gene lookup returns CDR1 KGHSH and CDR2 LQKENI. Unmatched junction bases numbered 4, after V lost 1 base and J lost 0 bases. The CDR3 has 17 residues. The CDR3 DNA reads TGTGCCAGCTCACCACTAGCGGGAGGAACTAGCACAGATACGCAGTATTTT. It specifies CASSPLAGGTSTDTQYF.

About this clonotype: A far larger clone is only one base removed, so a read error is likely. J is TRBJ2-5 and V is TRBV19, with TRBD1 identical over 7 bases. With the DNA end fitting TRBJ2-1 better, the J assignment may be wrong. Germline assignment: CDR1 LNHDA and CDR2 SQIVND (reference sequence). This CDR3 region has 15 residues. CDR3 bases: TGTGCCAGTACACCGGGACAGTGGCCATACAATGAGCAGTTCTTC. This translates into CASTPGQWPYNEQFF.

This clonotype was seen more than once but under ten times. With a far larger clone one base away, a read error is the likely cause. V usage is TRBV7-3 and J usage is TRBJ2-7; no clear D. Deletions cut 7 bases from V and 7 bases from J, with 14 bases between. Germline values: CDR1 SGHTA, CDR2 FQGTGA. The CDR3 is 12 amino acids. The CDR3 sequence is CASISTSSEQYF. CDR3 sequence (DNA): TGTGCCAGCATTTCAACGTCTTCAGAGCAGTACTTC.